The rows below give T cell receptor beta chains drawn from one sample of a study of radiotherapy plus CTLA-4 blockade in lung cancer. Here immunoSEQ multiplex PCR was the method, and the copy in TCRdb shows in-frame clones only, minus some. The sample contains 50,000 to 60,000 clones, roughly four fifths of which appear only once. Specimen: peripheral blood, collected from a patient treated with radiotherapy plus ipilimumab. All receptors come from a human donor with non-small cell lung cancer who had a complete response to radiotherapy plus ipilimumab. The CDR3 runs from the conserved cysteine through the conserved F or W. D genes are given only for firm matches. The size entry is marked missing in some rows and otherwise reads once, few, many or a size class.

j_gene,len,v_gene,d_gene,abundance,CDR3aa,CDR3nt
TRBJ1-1,12,TRBV30,NA,NA,CAWSEQNTEAFF,TGTGCCTGGAGTGAACAGAACACTGAAGCTTTCTTT
TRBJ1-2,17,TRBV15,NA,NA,CATSRGRRTPDNYGYTF,TGTGCCACCAGCAGGGGGAGGCGGACCCCAGACAACTATGGCTACACCTTC
TRBJ1-2,13,TRBV5-8,NA,few,CASSLEVAAGYTF,TGTGCCAGCAGCTTGGAGGTGGCGGCTGGCTACACCTTC
TRBJ2-2,14,TRBV4-3,NA,NA,CASSLGRWTGELFF,TGCGCCAGCAGCCTGGGGCGGTGGACCGGGGAGCTGTTTTTT
TRBJ2-1,14,TRBV28,TRBD2,NA,CASTGGGRASEQFF,TGTGCCAGCACAGGCGGCGGGAGGGCCTCTGAGCAGTTCTTC
TRBJ2-6,13,TRBV5-8,NA,many,CAGRGAGANVLTF,TGTGCCGGCAGGGGAGCTGGGGCCAACGTCCTGACTTTC
TRBJ2-2,15,TRBV30,TRBD2,NA,CAWSLAGGNTGELFF,TGTGCCTGGAGCCTAGCGGGGGGGAACACCGGGGAGCTGTTTTTT
TRBJ2-5,12,TRBV5-4,NA,NA,CASSFFLETQYF,TGTGCCAGCAGCTTTTTTCTTGAGACCCAGTACTTC
TRBJ2-7,14,TRBV5-1,TRBD1,NA,CASTGQGGTYEQYF,TGCGCCAGTACGGGACAGGGAGGCACCTACGAGCAGTACTTC
TRBJ1-5,14,TRBV19,NA,NA,CASSRLEVGQPQHF,TGTGCCAGTTCGCGGCTGGAGGTAGGTCAGCCCCAGCATTTT
TRBJ2-3,15,TRBV6-1,TRBD2,NA,CASSESGGALDTQYF,TGTGCCAGCAGTGAAAGCGGGGGGGCCCTAGATACGCAGTATTTT
TRBJ2-5,14,TRBV7-2,TRBD1,NA,CASSRRQGPETQYF,TGTGCCAGCAGCCGACGACAGGGGCCGGAGACCCAGTACTTC